A selection of T cell receptor beta chains follows, all from one sample in a study of T cells in tuberculosis. Sequencing used immunoSEQ multiplex PCR; TCRdb keeps in-frame clones, though not all of them. The sample holds around 50,000 clones, around 90% seen once. Sequenced: CD1b-GMM tetramer-negative cells sorted from PBMCs. The receptors were gathered from an adult woman with latent tuberculosis. Both conserved end residues are part of each CDR3.

>TRBV5-1|TRBJ2-6
CASSSGSLSGANVLTF
>TRBV19|TRBJ1-5
CASLGQPQHF
>TRBV7-2|TRBJ2-1
CASSLSSGQGYNEQFF
>TRBV7-9|TRBJ1-6
CASSLASGNSPLHF
>TRBV5-4|TRBJ2-5
CASSFRGWETQYF
>TRBV27|TRBJ2-2
CASRAVSAGELFF
>TRBV7-3|TRBJ2-7
CASSLKGPGLAYEQYF
>TRBV9|TRBJ2-1
CASSALLAGLYNEQFF
>TRBV2|TRBJ2-7
CATSTGITYEQYF
>TRBV4-3|TRBJ2-2
CASSQDRNTGELFF
>TRBV7-9|TRBJ1-1
CASSLQGFDTEAFF
>TRBV6-5|TRBJ2-7
CASSYGRGSSYEQYF
>TRBV19|TRBJ2-3
CARGTGDPDTQYF
>TRBV4-3|TRBJ1-2
CASSQDPRDRALGYTF
>TRBV18|TRBJ1-5
CASSPGQSNQPQHF
>TRBV27|TRBJ2-1
CASSVWTSGRDEQFF
>TRBV10-1|TRBJ1-2
CASSESKTGRGISTYGYTF
>TRBV2|TRBJ2-7
CASGTGLYEQYF
>TRBV6-6|TRBJ2-7
CASSISYEQYF
>TRBV28|TRBJ1-5
CASYTRKGQGLNQPQHF
>TRBV19|TRBJ1-2
CASSTSFLANYGYTF
>TRBV18|TRBJ1-2
CASSPSATGHYGYTF
>TRBV27|TRBJ2-5
CASRSTGAFIEETQYF
>TRBV30|TRBJ2-7
CAWSRRTVGEQYF
>TRBV2|TRBJ2-3
CASSKRSTDTQYF
>TRBV4-3|TRBJ2-7
CASSRSWMDSSYEQYF
>TRBV2|TRBJ1-1
CASGIRQGKGTEAFF
>TRBV4-1|TRBJ2-3
CASSPSTSGSTDTQYF
>TRBV7-2|TRBJ1-1
CASSSQTGKNTEAFF
>TRBV6-1|TRBJ1-1
CASSEGEWEADTEAFF
>TRBV27|TRBJ1-2
CASSSGTGGRSGYTF
>TRBV5-1|TRBJ2-7
CASSLGGTGGYEQYF
>TRBV4-3|TRBJ2-1
CASSQVSLGLYNEQFF
>TRBV5-6|TRBJ1-2
CASSLDSGVGGYTF
>TRBV5-1|TRBJ2-5
CASSLLQVQETQYF
>TRBV7-6|TRBJ1-2
CASSLDRGLSGYTF
>TRBV7-2|TRBJ2-5
CASSYRRGPQETQYF
>TRBV6-4|TRBJ1-2
CASSVGVNYGYTF
>TRBV30|TRBJ1-6
CAWSVRGVSSPLHF
>TRBV4-1|TRBJ2-1
CASRGTGSTEQFF
>TRBV6-5|TRBJ1-4
CASSSQATNEKLFF
>TRBV19|TRBJ2-1
CASSPWTGDYNEQFF